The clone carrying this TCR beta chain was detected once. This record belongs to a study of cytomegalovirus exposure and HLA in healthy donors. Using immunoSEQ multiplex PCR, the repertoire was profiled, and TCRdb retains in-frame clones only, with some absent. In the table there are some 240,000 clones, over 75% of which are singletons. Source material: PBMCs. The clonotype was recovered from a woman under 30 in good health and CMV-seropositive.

CDR3 protein: CASSSTARGWVDTQYF. The CDR3, as DNA: TGTGCCAGCAGCTCCACGGCCAGGGGCTGGGTAGATACGCAGTATTTT. The chain uses TRBV7-9 and TRBJ2-3; a weak D match, TRBD1 (6 bases). Per the germline V gene, CDR1 is SEHNR and CDR2 is FQNEAQ (reference sequence). This CDR3 region has 16 residues. The germline V and J ends were trimmed by 4 bases and 5 bases, with 19 bases remaining between them.